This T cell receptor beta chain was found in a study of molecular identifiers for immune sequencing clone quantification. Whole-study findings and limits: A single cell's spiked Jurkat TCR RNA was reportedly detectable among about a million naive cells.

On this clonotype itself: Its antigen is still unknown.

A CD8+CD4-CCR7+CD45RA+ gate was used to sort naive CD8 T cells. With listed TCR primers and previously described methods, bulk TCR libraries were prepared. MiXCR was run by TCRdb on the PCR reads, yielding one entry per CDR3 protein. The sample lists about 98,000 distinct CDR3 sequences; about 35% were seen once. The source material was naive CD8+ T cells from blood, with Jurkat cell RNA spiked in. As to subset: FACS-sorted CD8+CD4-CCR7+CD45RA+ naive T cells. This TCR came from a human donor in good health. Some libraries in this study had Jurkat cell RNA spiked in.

CDR3 DNA: TGTGCCAGCAGCTTATTCATCAACAATGAGCAGTTCTTC. This codes for CASSLFINNEQFF. The chain uses TRBV13 and TRBJ2-1; the D is unclear. CDR1 and CDR2 (germline): PRHDT, FYEKMQ (reference sequence). V shed 2 bases and J shed 5 bases, with 7 bases lying between them. The CDR3 totals 13 residues.